A selection of T cell receptor beta chains follows, all from one sample in a study of cytomegalovirus exposure and HLA in healthy donors. Profiled with immunoSEQ multiplex PCR; TCRdb holds only in-frame clones, not every one. The data show 150,000 to 200,000 clones, just over 75% seen once. The sample consisted of PBMCs. The receptors stem from a man aged 18 to 29 in good health and CMV-seronegative. Both conserved end residues are part of each CDR3. Fields, in order: CDR3 DNA, CDR3 protein, V gene, D gene, J gene, clone size. The D gene is left open where the match is weak. Expanded clones get a size class; other rows say once, few or many, or leave the size out.

DNA: TGTGCCAGCAGTTACTCCAGAGTCGGGTTGCGTGGCTACACCTTC
CDR3: CASSYSRVGLRGYTF
V: TRBV6-5
D: .
J: TRBJ1-2
size: once

DNA: TGCGCCAGCAGCCAAGATCAACTAGGTTACGAGCAGTACTTC
CDR3: CASSQDQLGYEQYF
V: TRBV4-3
D: .
J: TRBJ2-7
size: .

DNA: TGTGCCAGCAGCTTAGCTCCAGGAATGAACACCGGGGAGCTGTTTTTT
CDR3: CASSLAPGMNTGELFF
V: TRBV13
D: .
J: TRBJ2-2
size: .

DNA: TGTGCCAGCAGTGAAGCAGGACTCTACGAGCAGTACTTC
CDR3: CASSEAGLYEQYF
V: TRBV6-4
D: .
J: TRBJ2-7
size: .

DNA: TGTGCCAGCAGCGAAGGCGGGGGGACCTACGAGCAGTACTTC
CDR3: CASSEGGGTYEQYF
V: TRBV9
D: TRBD2
J: TRBJ2-7
size: .

DNA: TGTGCCAGTGCGACTAGCTGGACAGATACGCAGTATTTT
CDR3: CASATSWTDTQYF
V: TRBV7-6
D: TRBD2
J: TRBJ2-3
size: .

DNA: TGTGCCAGCAGCGGGGCAACAGGGGGGAACACCGGGGAGCTGTTTTTT
CDR3: CASSGATGGNTGELFF
V: TRBV4-2
D: TRBD1
J: TRBJ2-2
size: .

DNA: TGTGCCAGCAGTGAATTGCTTACGGTGGATGAGCAGTTCTTC
CDR3: CASSELLTVDEQFF
V: TRBV2
D: .
J: TRBJ2-1
size: once

DNA: TGTGCCTGGAGTGTAGGGGACTATCAAGAGACCCAGTACTTC
CDR3: CAWSVGDYQETQYF
V: TRBV30
D: TRBD2
J: TRBJ2-5
size: .

DNA: TGTGCCAGCAGCTTAAGAGCGGACTACGAGCAGTACTTC
CDR3: CASSLRADYEQYF
V: TRBV11-2
D: .
J: TRBJ2-7
size: .

DNA: TGTGCCAGCAGAGCCCAAGCCCTGATGGGCCAGCCCCAGCATTTT
CDR3: CASRAQALMGQPQHF
V: TRBV27
D: .
J: TRBJ1-5
size: .

DNA: TGTGCCAGCAGCACCCGGACGGCTAGCGGGAGGGGAGGCACAGATACGCAGTATTTT
CDR3: CASSTRTASGRGGTDTQYF
V: TRBV7-9
D: TRBD2
J: TRBJ2-3
size: .

DNA: TGTGCCAGCAGCATCACAGGGGGCCAATTCTATGGCTACACCTTC
CDR3: CASSITGGQFYGYTF
V: TRBV7-2
D: TRBD1
J: TRBJ1-2
size: once

DNA: TGTGCCAGCAGTGAATTGTACGGACAGGGGGCAAGAGAGACCCAGTACTTC
CDR3: CASSELYGQGARETQYF
V: TRBV6-1
D: TRBD1
J: TRBJ2-5
size: .

DNA: TGTGCCAGCAGCTCCGCCCATAGGGTTGGAGGCTACGAGCAGTACTTC
CDR3: CASSSAHRVGGYEQYF
V: TRBV7-6
D: .
J: TRBJ2-7
size: .

DNA: TGCGCCAGCAGCCCCACTAGCGGGAGGATCAATGAGCAGTTCTTC
CDR3: CASSPTSGRINEQFF
V: TRBV5-1
D: TRBD2
J: TRBJ2-1
size: .

DNA: TGTGCCAGCAGTGAATCGGTCAAAACCTACGAGCAGTACTTC
CDR3: CASSESVKTYEQYF
V: TRBV6-1
D: .
J: TRBJ2-7
size: few

DNA: TGTGCCAGCAGCTTGTCTGGCGGGGCCACAGATACGCAGTATTTT
CDR3: CASSLSGGATDTQYF
V: TRBV7-9
D: .
J: TRBJ2-3
size: .

DNA: TGTGCCAGCAGCTTGGACCGGGAGGCCTACGAGCAGTACTTC
CDR3: CASSLDREAYEQYF
V: TRBV5-6
D: TRBD2
J: TRBJ2-7
size: .

DNA: TGTGCCAGCAGCTTAGGCCCAGCAGGGACCCAGTACTTC
CDR3: CASSLGPAGTQYF
V: TRBV7-2
D: .
J: TRBJ2-5
size: once

DNA: TGTGCCAGCAGCCATCGACTATATAACAGGGCCCGTGGGGATTCACCCCTCCACTTT
CDR3: CASSHRLYNRARGDSPLHF
V: TRBV16
D: .
J: TRBJ1-6
size: few

DNA: TGCGCCAGCAGCTTGGTAGCAGATACGCAGTATTTT
CDR3: CASSLVADTQYF
V: TRBV5-1
D: .
J: TRBJ2-3
size: once